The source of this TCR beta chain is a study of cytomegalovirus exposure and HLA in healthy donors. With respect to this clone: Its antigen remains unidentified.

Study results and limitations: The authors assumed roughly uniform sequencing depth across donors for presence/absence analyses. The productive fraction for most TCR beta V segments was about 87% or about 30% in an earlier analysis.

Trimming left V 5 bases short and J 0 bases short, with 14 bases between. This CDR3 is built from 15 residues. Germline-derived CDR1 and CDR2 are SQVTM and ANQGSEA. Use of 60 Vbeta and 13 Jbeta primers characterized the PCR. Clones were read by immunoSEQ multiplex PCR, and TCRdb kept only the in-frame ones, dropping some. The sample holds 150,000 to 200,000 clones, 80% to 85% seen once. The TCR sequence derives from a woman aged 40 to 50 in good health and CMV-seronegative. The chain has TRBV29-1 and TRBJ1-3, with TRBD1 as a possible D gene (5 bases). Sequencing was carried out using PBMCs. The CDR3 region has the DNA TGCAGCGTTTTGGAATGGGGACTCTCTGGAAACACCATATATTTT. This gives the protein CSVLEWGLSGNTIYF.